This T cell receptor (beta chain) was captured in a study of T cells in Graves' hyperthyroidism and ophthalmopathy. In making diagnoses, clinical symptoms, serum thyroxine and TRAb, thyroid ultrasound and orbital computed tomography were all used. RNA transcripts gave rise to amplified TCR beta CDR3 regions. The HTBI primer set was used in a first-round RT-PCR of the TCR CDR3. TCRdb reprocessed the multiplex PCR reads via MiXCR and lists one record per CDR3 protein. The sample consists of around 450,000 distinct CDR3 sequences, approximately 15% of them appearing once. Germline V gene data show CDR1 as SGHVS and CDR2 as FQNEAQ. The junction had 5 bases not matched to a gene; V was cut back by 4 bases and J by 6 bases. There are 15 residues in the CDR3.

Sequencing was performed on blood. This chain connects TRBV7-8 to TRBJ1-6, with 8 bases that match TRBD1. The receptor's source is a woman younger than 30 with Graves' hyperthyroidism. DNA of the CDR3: TGTGCCAGCAGCTCCCGTACAGGGGGTAATTCACCCCTCCACTTT. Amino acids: CASSSRTGGNSPLHF.